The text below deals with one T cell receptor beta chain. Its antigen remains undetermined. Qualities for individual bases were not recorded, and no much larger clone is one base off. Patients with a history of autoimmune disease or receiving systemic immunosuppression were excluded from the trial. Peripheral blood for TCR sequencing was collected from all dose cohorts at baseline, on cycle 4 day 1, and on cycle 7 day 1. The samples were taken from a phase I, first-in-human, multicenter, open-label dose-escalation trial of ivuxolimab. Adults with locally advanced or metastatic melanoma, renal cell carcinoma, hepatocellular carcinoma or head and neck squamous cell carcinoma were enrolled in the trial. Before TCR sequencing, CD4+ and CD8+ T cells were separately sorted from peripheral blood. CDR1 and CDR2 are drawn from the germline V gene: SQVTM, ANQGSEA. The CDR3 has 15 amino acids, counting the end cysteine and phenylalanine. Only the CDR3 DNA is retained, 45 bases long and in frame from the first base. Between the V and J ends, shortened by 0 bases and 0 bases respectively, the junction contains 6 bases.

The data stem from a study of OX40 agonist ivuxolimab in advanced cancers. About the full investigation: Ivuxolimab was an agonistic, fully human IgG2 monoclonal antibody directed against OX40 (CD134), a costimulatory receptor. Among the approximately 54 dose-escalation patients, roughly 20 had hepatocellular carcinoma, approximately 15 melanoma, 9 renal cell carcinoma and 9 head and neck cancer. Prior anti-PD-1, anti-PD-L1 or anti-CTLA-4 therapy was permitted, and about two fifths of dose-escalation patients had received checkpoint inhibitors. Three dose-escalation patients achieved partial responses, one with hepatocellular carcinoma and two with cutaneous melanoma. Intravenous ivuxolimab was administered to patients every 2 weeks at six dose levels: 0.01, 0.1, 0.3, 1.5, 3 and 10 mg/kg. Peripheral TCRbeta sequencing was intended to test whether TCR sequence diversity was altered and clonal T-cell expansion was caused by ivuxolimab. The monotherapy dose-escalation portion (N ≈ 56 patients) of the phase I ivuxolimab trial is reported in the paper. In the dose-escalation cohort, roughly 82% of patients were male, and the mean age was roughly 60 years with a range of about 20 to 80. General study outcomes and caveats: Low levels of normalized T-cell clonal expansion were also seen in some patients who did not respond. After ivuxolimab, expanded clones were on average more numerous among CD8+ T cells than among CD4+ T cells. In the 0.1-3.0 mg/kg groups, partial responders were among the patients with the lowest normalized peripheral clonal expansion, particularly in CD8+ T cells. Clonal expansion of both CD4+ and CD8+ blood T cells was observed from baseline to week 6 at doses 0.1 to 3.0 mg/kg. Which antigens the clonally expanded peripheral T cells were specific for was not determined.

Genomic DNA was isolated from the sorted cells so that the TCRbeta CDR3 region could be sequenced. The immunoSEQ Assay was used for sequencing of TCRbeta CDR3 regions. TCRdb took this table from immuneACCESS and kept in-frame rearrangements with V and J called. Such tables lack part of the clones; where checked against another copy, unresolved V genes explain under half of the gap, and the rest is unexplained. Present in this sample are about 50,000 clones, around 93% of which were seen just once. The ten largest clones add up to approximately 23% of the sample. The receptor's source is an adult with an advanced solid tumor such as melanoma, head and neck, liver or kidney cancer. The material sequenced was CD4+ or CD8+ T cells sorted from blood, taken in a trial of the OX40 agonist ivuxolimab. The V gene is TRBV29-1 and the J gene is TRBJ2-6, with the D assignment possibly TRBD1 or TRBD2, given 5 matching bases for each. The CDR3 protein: CSVEEGDSGANVLTF. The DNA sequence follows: TGCAGCGTTGAAGAGGGGGACTCTGGGGCCAACGTCCTGACTTTC.